The 22 T cell receptor beta chains below come from one sample, sequenced in a study of shared clonotypes between healthy human individuals. This table comes from immunoSEQ multiplex PCR, and its TCRdb copy is limited to in-frame clones, with some not included. The table has around 690,000 clones, 80% to 95% seen once. The specimen sequenced was memory CD8+ T cells from PBMCs. Subset specified: CD45RO+ cells pooled with CCR7-negative TemRA cells. The receptors were sampled from a man aged 18 to 30 in good health. Some clones in this sample may be carry-over from other donors' samples.

V and J are TRBV5-1 and TRBJ2-3; D tentatively reads TRBD1 or TRBD2 (5 bases each). The CDR3 covers 14 residues. Trimming pared 0 bases from V and 0 bases from J, leaving 5 bases between. Germline V gene lookup returns CDR1 SGHRS and CDR2 YFSETQ. In DNA, the CDR3 is TGCGCCAGCAGCTTGGGGGACAGCACAGATACGCAGTATTTT. The encoded protein is CASSLGDSTDTQYF.

The chain links TRBV19 to TRBJ2-2; possibly TRBD2 for D (5 bases). CDR1 is LNHDA, CDR2 SQIVND, per germline (reference sequence). V lost 5 bases and J 0 bases, leaving 10 bases between the germline ends. This CDR3 has 15 amino acids. The CDR3 region has the DNA TGTGCCAGTAGTCTAGCCCGCTCGAACACCGGGGAGCTGTTTTTT. This sequence encodes CASSLARSNTGELFF.

The J gene is TRBJ2-6, the V gene TRBV5-1; 11 positions match TRBD1. Germline CDR1 reads SGHRS; CDR2 reads YFSETQ. V shed 2 bases, J shed 1 base, and the junction held 8 bases outside the gene matches. CDR3 length: 19 residues. The CDR3 bases are TGCGCCAGCAGCTTCCAGGACAGGGGGCGGAATTCTGGGGCCAACGTCCTGACTTTC. Its protein product is CASSFQDRGRNSGANVLTF.

This chain joins TRBV7-6 and TRBJ2-2, with TRBD2 identical over 9 bases. V shed 5 bases and J 0 bases; nucleotides not matched to a gene: 7. Germline loops: CDR1 SGHVS, CDR2 FNYEAQ. There are 17 residues in the CDR3. The CDR3 loop is CASSQGLAGSNTGELFF. DNA for the CDR3: TGTGCCAGCAGCCAAGGTCTAGCGGGGTCGAACACCGGGGAGCTGTTTTTT.

The CDR3 loop reads CASSPGGEEAFF. The CDR3, as DNA: TGTGCCAGCAGCCCTGGCGGCGAGGAAGCTTTCTTT. The chain combines TRBV27 with TRBJ1-1; D ambiguous. This CDR3 has 12 residues. Trimming shortened V by 6 bases and J by 8 bases, and 13 bases separated the two germline ends. Germline assignment: CDR1 MNHEY and CDR2 SMNVEV (reference sequence).

The genes are TRBV27 and TRBJ2-2, with D perhaps given as TRBD1 or TRBD2 (5 bases each). Trimming removed 7 bases at V and 7 bases at J, with 16 bases between. Germline CDR1 is MNHEY and CDR2 is SMNVEV (reference sequence). The CDR3 totals 14 residues. DNA of the CDR3: TGTGCCAGCAAGGGGACGATCCTCTTCGGGGAGCTGTTTTTT. This sequence encodes CASKGTILFGELFF.

Only one count was recorded for this clone. The chain has TRBV27 and TRBJ2-6; D remains unclear. Trimming removed 1 base at V and 8 bases at J, with 15 bases between. Germline-derived CDR1 and CDR2 are MNHEY and SMNVEV (reference sequence). The CDR3 is made up of 16 amino acids. The CDR3 sequence: CASSLLSPSRTNVLTF. In DNA form, the CDR3 reads TGTGCCAGCAGTTTATTATCGCCGTCTCGGACCAACGTCCTGACTTTC.

V gene TRBV9 combines with J gene TRBJ2-7, with D maybe TRBD1 (6 bases). Germline V gene sequence: CDR1 SGDLS, CDR2 YYNGEE. The CDR3 loop spans 15 amino acids. V was shortened by 0 bases and J by 5 bases, with 15 bases between the two germline ends. The CDR3 spells CASSVEGVGTDEQYF. The CDR3 bases are TGTGCCAGCAGCGTAGAGGGGGTAGGGACGGACGAGCAGTACTTC.

CDR3 sequence (DNA): TGTGCCAGCAGCGTAGGGGGATGGAATGAGCAGTTCTTC. It encodes CASSVGGWNEQFF. V and J are TRBV9 and TRBJ2-1; D not resolved. The CDR3 runs to 13 residues. The germline V gene has CDR1 SGDLS and CDR2 YYNGEE. Trimming took 0 bases from V and 7 from J, leaving 8 bases between them.

This rearrangement joins TRBV14 to TRBJ2-5, with D perhaps matching TRBD1 or TRBD2 (5 bases each). The CDR3 totals 15 residues. CDR1 is SGHDN, CDR2 FVKESK, per germline. The ends were cut back, 2 bases at V and 4 bases at J, with 14 bases in the middle. CDR3 residues: CASSQLGTMLETQYF. CDR3 sequence (DNA): TGTGCCAGCAGCCAACTTGGGACGATGTTAGAGACCCAGTACTTC.

The rearrangement uses TRBV5-6 and TRBJ1-1; D is uncertain. The germline gives CDR1 SGHDT, CDR2 YYEEEE. Deletions cut 0 bases from V and 8 bases from J, with 8 bases between. This CDR3 has 12 amino acids. CDR3 region: CASSLAYGEAFF. The CDR3 DNA sequence: TGTGCCAGCAGCTTGGCCTATGGGGAAGCTTTCTTT.

The chain recombines TRBV4-1 with TRBJ2-1; D call uncertain. CDR1 is MGHRA, CDR2 YSYEKL, per germline. With 4 bases removed from V and 8 bases from J, the gap between germline ends came to 21 bases. The CDR3 consists of 16 residues. CDR3 sequence: CASSRLGLSPADEQFF. For the CDR3, the DNA is TGCGCCAGCAGCCGGTTAGGGCTCTCACCCGCCGATGAGCAGTTCTTC.

Only a few counts were recorded for this clone. This rearrangement joins TRBV21-1 to TRBJ1-5. TRBV21-1 is given as a pseudogene. The CDR3 spans 12 residues. CDR3 DNA sequence: TGTGCCAGCAGCAAAGGTTACCAGCCCCAGCATTTT. Its protein product is CASSKGYQPQHF.

The chain recombines TRBV4-1 with TRBJ1-6; D not resolved. The CDR3 is 12 amino acids. In germline, CDR1 is MGHRA, CDR2 YSYEKL. Trimming removed 1 base from V and 14 bases from J, with 9 bases in between. The CDR3 DNA reads TGCGCCAGCAGCCAAGGGGTGACCACCCTCCACTTT. Translated: CASSQGVTTLHF.

A note on this clone: Distinct nucleotide sequences in the sample also encode this CDR3. The rearrangement uses TRBV9 and TRBJ1-1; TRBD1 is a possible D gene (5 bases). Trimming stripped 0 bases from V and 0 bases from J, with 9 bases between. The CDR3 totals 15 residues. From germline, CDR1 is SGDLS and CDR2 YYNGEE. CDR3 nucleotide sequence: TGTGCCAGCAGCGTAGGAGGGGCCGTGAACACTGAAGCTTTCTTT. The encoded protein is CASSVGGAVNTEAFF.

V usage is TRBV27 and J usage is TRBJ1-1; D unclear. Germline CDR1 is MNHEY and CDR2 is SMNVEV (reference sequence). This CDR3 spans 16 amino acids. Trimming left V 4 bases short and J 1 base short, with 16 bases between. The CDR3 coding sequence is TGTGCCAGCAGTTCTTGGTTTCGGTCACCGAACACTGAAGCTTTCTTT. Protein product: CASSSWFRSPNTEAFF.

In this sample, this clone turned up a few times. This chain links TRBV2 with TRBJ1-4; the D gene is possibly TRBD1 (6 bases). Per germline, CDR1 SNHLY and CDR2 FYNNEI. The CDR3 has 15 amino acids. Trimming took off 5 bases at V and 5 bases at J, with 15 bases between the two ends. Here the CDR3 DNA reads TGTGCCAGCAGTAGCACAGGGTTAAGGAATGAAAAACTGTTTTTT. It encodes CASSSTGLRNEKLFF.

V gene TRBV7-8 combines with J gene TRBJ2-1; 8 bases line up with TRBD1. Trimming at V came to 5 bases and at J to 6 bases, leaving 12 bases not matched to a gene. Germline values: CDR1 SGHVS, CDR2 FQNEAQ. This CDR3 spans 16 amino acids. This chain's CDR3 is CASSGDRGLGGNEQFF. DNA for the CDR3: TGTGCCAGCAGCGGCGACAGGGGTTTGGGAGGCAATGAGCAGTTCTTC.

The chain recombines TRBV7-9 with TRBJ2-7; D is unresolved. The CDR3 has 18 amino acids. Germline-derived CDR1 and CDR2 are SEHNR and FQNEAQ (reference sequence). The V and J ends lost 4 bases and 0 bases respectively, with 22 bases between them. CDR3 region: CASSSLNPLLSNSYEQYF. As DNA, the CDR3 is TGTGCCAGCAGCTCCCTAAATCCACTTTTATCAAACTCCTACGAGCAGTACTTC. Looking up the rest from reference TRBV7-9 and TRBJ2-7 gives the full variable domain: DTGVSQNPRHKITKRGQNVTFRCDPISEHNRLYWYRQTLGQGPEFLTYFQNEAQLEKSRLLSDRFSAERPKGSFSTLEIQRTEQGDSAMYLCASSSLNPLLSNSYEQYFGPGTRLTVT.

The genes are TRBV11-2 and TRBJ2-3; D might be TRBD1 (6 bases). Germline CDR1 reads SGHAT; CDR2 reads FQNNGV. This CDR3 is 17 amino acids long. V was clipped by 5 bases and J by 5 bases, with 23 bases between them. CDR3 nucleotide sequence: TGTGCCAGCAGCCCAAGGTCGGGCGGGCGACAGGAAGATACGCAGTATTTT. Translating it yields CASSPRSGGRQEDTQYF.

At least ten counts were recorded for this clone. Other DNA sequences within the sample encode an identical CDR3. The chain employs TRBV30 and TRBJ2-3, with unresolved D. The CDR3 has 13 residues. Trimming cost V 2 bases and J 4 bases, with 10 bases left between them. Germline V gene lookup returns CDR1 GTSNPN and CDR2 SVGIG (reference sequence). The CDR3 region is CAWSLVDADTQYF. The CDR3 nucleotides are TGTGCCTGGAGTCTGGTCGATGCAGATACGCAGTATTTT.

The chain carries TRBV28 and TRBJ2-1; the match to TRBD2 covers 13 bases. This CDR3 region has 16 residues. V lost 3 bases, J lost 5 bases, and 4 bases stayed unmatched. Per the germline V gene, CDR1 is MDHEN and CDR2 is SYDVKM. CDR3 DNA: TGTGCCAGCAGTTTTCGGACTAGCGGGAGTCACAATGAGCAGTTCTTC. Translating gives CASSFRTSGSHNEQFF. The full variable domain, rest sourced from reference TRBV28 and TRBJ2-1, is DVKVTQSSRYLVKRTGEKVFLECVQDMDHENMFWYRQDPGLGLRLIYFSYDVKMKEKGDIPEGYSVSREKKERFSLILESASTNQTSMYLCASSFRTSGSHNEQFFGPGTRLTVL.